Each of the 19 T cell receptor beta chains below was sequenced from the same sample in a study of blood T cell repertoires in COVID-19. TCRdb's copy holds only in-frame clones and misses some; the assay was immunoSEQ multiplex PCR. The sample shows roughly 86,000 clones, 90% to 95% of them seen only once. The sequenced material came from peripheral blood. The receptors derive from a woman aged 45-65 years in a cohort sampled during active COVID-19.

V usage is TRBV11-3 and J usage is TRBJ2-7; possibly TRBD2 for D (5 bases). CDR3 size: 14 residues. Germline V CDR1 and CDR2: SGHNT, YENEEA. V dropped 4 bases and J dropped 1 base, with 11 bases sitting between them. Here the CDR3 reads CASSWSGTSYEQYF. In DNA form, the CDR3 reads TGTGCCAGCAGCTGGTCGGGAACGTCCTACGAGCAGTACTTC.

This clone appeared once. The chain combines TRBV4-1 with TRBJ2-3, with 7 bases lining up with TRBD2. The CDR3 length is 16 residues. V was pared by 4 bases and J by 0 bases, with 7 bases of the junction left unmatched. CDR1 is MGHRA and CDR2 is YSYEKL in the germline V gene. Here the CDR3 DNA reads TGCGCCAGCAGCCCTAGCGGCCACTCTAGCACAGATACGCAGTATTTT. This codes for CASSPSGHSSTDTQYF.

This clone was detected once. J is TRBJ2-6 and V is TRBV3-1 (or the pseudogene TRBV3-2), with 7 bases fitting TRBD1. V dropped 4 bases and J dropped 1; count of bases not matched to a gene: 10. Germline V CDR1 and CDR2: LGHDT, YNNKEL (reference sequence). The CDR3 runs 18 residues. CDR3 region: CASSPRQGQRSGANVLTF. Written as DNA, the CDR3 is TGTGCCAGCAGCCCCCGACAGGGTCAGAGATCTGGGGCCAACGTCCTGACTTTC.

This CDR3 reads CASSQFRGSYNEQFF. Here the CDR3 DNA reads TGTGCCAGCAGCCAATTCAGGGGCTCCTACAATGAGCAGTTCTTC. The V gene is TRBV4-2, the J gene TRBJ2-1; possibly TRBD1 for D (6 bases). The CDR3 is made up of 15 amino acids. Trimming removed 2 bases at V and 0 bases at J, with 8 bases between. CDR1 LGHNA and CDR2 YNFKEQ come from the germline V gene.

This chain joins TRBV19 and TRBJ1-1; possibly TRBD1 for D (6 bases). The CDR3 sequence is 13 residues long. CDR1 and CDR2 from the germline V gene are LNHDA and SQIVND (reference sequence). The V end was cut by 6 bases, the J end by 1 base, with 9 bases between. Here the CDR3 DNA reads TGTGCCAGTAGGGGACACCAGAACACTGAAGCTTTCTTT. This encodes CASRGHQNTEAFF.

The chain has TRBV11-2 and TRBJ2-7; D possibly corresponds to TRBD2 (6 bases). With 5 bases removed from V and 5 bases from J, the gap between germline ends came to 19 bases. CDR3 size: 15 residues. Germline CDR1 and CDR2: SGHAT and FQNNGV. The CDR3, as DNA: TGTGCCAGCAGCGACCGTCGGGGGATGGGGGACGAGCAGTACTTC. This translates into CASSDRRGMGDEQYF.

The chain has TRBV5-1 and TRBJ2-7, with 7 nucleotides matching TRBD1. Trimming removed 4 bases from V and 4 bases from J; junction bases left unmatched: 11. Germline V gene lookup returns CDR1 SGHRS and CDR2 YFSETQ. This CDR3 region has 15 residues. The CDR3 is CASSASTGPQYEQYF. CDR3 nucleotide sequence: TGCGCCAGCAGCGCGTCGACAGGGCCCCAATACGAGCAGTACTTC.

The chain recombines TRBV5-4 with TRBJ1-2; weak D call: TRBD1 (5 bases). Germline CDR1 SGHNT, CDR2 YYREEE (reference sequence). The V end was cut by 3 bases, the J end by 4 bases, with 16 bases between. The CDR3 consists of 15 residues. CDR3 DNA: TGTGCCAGCAGCTACCAGGGCCGAGGTCCCTATGGCTACACCTTC. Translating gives CASSYQGRGPYGYTF.

Here the CDR3 reads CASSLDRVGYTF. The DNA for the CDR3 is TGTGCCAGCAGCTTAGACAGGGTCGGCTACACCTTC. The chain carries TRBV7-9 and TRBJ1-2; D possibly corresponds to TRBD1 (6 bases). The germline CDR1 and CDR2 sequences are SEHNR and FQNEAQ (reference sequence). The CDR3 consists of 12 residues. V shed 1 base and J shed 8 bases, with 8 bases lying between them.

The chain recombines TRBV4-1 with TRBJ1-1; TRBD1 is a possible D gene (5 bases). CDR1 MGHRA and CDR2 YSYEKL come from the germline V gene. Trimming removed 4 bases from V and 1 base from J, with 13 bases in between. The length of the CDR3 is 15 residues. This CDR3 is CASSRGDYQNTEAFF. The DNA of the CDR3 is TGCGCCAGCAGCCGCGGGGACTATCAGAACACTGAAGCTTTCTTT.

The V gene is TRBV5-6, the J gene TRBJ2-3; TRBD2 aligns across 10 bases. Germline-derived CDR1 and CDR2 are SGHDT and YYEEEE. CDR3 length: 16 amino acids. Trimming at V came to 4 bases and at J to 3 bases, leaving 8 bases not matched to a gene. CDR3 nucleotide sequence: TGTGCCAGCAGCCGGCTAGCGGGAGATCCGACAGATACGCAGTATTTT. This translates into CASSRLAGDPTDTQYF.

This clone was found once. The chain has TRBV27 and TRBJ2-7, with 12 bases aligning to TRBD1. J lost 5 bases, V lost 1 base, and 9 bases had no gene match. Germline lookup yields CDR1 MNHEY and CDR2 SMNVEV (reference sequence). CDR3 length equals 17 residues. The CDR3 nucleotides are TGTGCCAGCAGTTTATATTCTTGGGGACAGGGGGCGCACGAGCAGTACTTC. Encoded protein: CASSLYSWGQGAHEQYF.

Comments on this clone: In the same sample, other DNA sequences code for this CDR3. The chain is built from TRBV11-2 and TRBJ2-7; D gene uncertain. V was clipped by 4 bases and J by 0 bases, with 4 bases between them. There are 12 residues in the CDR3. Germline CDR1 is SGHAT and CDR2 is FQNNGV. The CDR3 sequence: CASSSNSYEQYF. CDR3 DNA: TGTGCCAGCAGCTCAAACTCCTACGAGCAGTACTTC.

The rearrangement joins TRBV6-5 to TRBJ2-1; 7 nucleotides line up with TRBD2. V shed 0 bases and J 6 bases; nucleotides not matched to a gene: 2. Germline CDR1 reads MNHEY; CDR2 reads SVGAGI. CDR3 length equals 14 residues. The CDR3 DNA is TGTGCCAGCAGTTACTCCTCTAGCGGCAATGAGCAGTTCTTC. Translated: CASSYSSSGNEQFF.

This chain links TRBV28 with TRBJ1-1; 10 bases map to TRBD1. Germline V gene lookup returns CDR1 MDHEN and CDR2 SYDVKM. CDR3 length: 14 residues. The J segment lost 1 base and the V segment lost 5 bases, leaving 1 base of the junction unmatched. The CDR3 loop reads CASSRTGGNTEAFF. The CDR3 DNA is TGTGCCAGCAGTCGGACAGGGGGGAACACTGAAGCTTTCTTT.

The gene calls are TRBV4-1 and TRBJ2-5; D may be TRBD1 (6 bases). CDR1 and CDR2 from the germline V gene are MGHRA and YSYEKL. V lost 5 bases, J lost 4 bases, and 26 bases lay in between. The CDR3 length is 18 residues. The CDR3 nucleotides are TGCGCCAGCAGCTCGCTCTTCCGGGACAAAGTAGGGTTAGAGACCCAGTACTTC. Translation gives CASSSLFRDKVGLETQYF.

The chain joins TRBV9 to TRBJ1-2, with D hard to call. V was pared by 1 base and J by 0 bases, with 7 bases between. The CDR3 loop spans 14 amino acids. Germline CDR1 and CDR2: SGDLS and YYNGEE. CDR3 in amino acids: CASSVQETNYGYTF. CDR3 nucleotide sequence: TGTGCCAGCAGCGTACAGGAAACTAACTATGGCTACACCTTC. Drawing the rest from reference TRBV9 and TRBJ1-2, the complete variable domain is DSGVTQTPKHLITATGQRVTLRCSPRSGDLSVYWYQQSLDQGLQFLIQYYNGEERAKGNILERFSAQQFPDLHSELNLSSLELGDSALYFCASSVQETNYGYTFGSGTRLTVV.

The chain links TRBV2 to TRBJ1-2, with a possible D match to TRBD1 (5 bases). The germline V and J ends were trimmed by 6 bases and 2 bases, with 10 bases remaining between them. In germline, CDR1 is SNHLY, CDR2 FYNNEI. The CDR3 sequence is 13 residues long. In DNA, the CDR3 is TGTGCCAGCAGACTGGGACTCAACTATGGCTACACCTTC. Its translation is CASRLGLNYGYTF.

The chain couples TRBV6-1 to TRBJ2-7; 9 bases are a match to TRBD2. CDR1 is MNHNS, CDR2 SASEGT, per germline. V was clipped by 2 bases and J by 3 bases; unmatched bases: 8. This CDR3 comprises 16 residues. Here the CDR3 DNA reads TGTGCCAGCAGTGAACGCGGGGGGGACGGTAGCTACGAGCAGTACTTC. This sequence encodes CASSERGGDGSYEQYF.